Listed below are T cell receptor beta chains from one sample, sequenced in a study of T cell responses to AZD1222 COVID-19 vaccine. Sequencing used immunoSEQ multiplex PCR; TCRdb keeps in-frame clones, though not all of them. The repertoire holds 82,000 or so clones, with approximately 91% as singletons. The sequences come from peripheral blood, collected on day 0 of AZD1222 vaccination. The receptors shown here come from an adult in good health. CDR3s include the opening cysteine and the closing phenylalanine or tryptophan. D genes are given only for firm matches. Where a row states a size, it is once, few, many or the class of an expanded clone; other rows omit it.

v_gene	abundance	d_gene	j_gene	len	CDR3aa	CDR3nt
TRBV5-6	few	.	TRBJ2-3	16	CASSFRRLGGADTQYF	TGTGCCAGCAGCTTCCGGAGACTAGGAGGCGCAGATACGCAGTATTTT
TRBV7-3	once	TRBD1	TRBJ2-2	15	CASSSDRDLTGELFF	TGTGCCAGCAGCTCGGACAGGGACCTCACCGGGGAGCTGTTTTTT
TRBV4-1	.	.	TRBJ1-4	17	CASSQGRQRSTNEKLFF	TGCGCCAGCAGCCAAGGACGGCAGCGGTCAACTAATGAAAAACTGTTTTTT
TRBV19	.	TRBD2	TRBJ2-1	14	CASTQLAASHEQFF	TGTGCCAGTACCCAACTAGCGGCGAGTCATGAGCAGTTCTTC
TRBV5-5	once	TRBD1	TRBJ2-7	16	CASSAGGPETSYEQYF	TGTGCCAGCAGCGCAGGGGGCCCCGAAACCTCCTACGAGCAGTACTTC
TRBV4-1	.	.	TRBJ2-3	17	CASRWRGPSLFTDTQYF	TGCGCCAGCCGATGGCGGGGGCCCTCACTCTTCACAGATACGCAGTATTTT
TRBV6-5	.	.	TRBJ2-7	13	CASSRQDSYEQYF	TGTGCCAGCAGTCGACAGGATTCCTACGAGCAGTACTTC
TRBV11-2	.	TRBD1	TRBJ2-3	15	CASSLTGDRTDTQYF	TGTGCCAGCAGCTTAACAGGGGACCGCACAGATACGCAGTATTTT
TRBV18	.	.	TRBJ2-1	15	CASSSRRDSYNEQFF	TGTGCCAGCTCATCGCGCCGGGACTCCTACAATGAGCAGTTCTTC
TRBV5-4	.	.	TRBJ1-2	12	CASSFREYGYTF	TGTGCCAGCAGCTTTCGTGAATATGGCTACACCTTC
TRBV24-1	.	TRBD2	TRBJ2-5	15	CATSGSGGAAETQYF	TGTGCCACCAGTGGGAGCGGGGGGGCCGCAGAGACCCAGTACTTC
TRBV11-2	.	.	TRBJ1-3	12	CASTQDRNTIYF	TGTGCCAGCACCCAGGACAGAAACACCATATATTTT
TRBV7-2	.	.	TRBJ2-3	22	CASSLARSLGGPRSSTADTQYF	TGTGCCAGCAGCTTAGCCCGCTCTCTCGGGGGCCCGAGGTCGAGTACAGCAGATACGCAGTATTTT
TRBV7-6	.	.	TRBJ2-7	12	CASSRGTTEQYF	TGTGCCAGCAGCCGCGGGACGACCGAGCAGTACTTC
TRBV19	.	.	TRBJ1-5	16	CASSIEGGAGNQPQHF	TGTGCCAGTAGTATAGAGGGGGGAGCTGGCAATCAGCCCCAGCATTTT
TRBV11-3	.	.	TRBJ2-1	14	CASSLNWRHNEQFF	TGTGCCAGCAGCTTGAATTGGCGTCACAATGAGCAGTTCTTC
TRBV5-4	.	.	TRBJ2-5	14	CASSLALGQETQYF	TGTGCCAGCAGCTTGGCTCTGGGACAAGAGACCCAGTACTTC
TRBV11-2	few	.	TRBJ2-1	15	CASSSVLQGTNEQFF	TGTGCCAGCAGCTCAGTCCTACAGGGGACTAATGAGCAGTTCTTC
TRBV11-1	.	.	TRBJ2-1	11	CASRTYNEQFF	TGTGCCAGCAGGACTTACAATGAGCAGTTCTTC
TRBV5-6	.	.	TRBJ1-1	13	CASTSDVWLEAFF	TGTGCCAGCACCTCCGACGTATGGCTGGAAGCTTTCTTT